The 4 T cell receptor beta chains below were found in one sample sequenced in a study of shared clonotypes between healthy human individuals. Data came from immunoSEQ multiplex PCR; TCRdb stores just in-frame clones and leaves some out. The sample includes around 690,000 clones, 90% of them seen just once. What was sequenced was memory CD8+ T cells from PBMCs. Subset meaning: CD45RO+ cells pooled with CCR7-negative TemRA cells. Receptors originate from a man younger than 30 in good health. Some clones in this sample may be carry-over from other donors' samples.

The rearrangement uses TRBV15 and TRBJ2-4, with D possibly TRBD2 on 6 matching bases. The germline V gene has CDR1 LNHNV and CDR2 YYDKDF (reference sequence). Trimming shortened V by 5 bases and J by 8 bases, and 13 bases separated the two germline ends. CDR3 size: 13 residues. DNA of the CDR3: TGTGCCACCAGCTATACTAGCTTCGACATTCAGTACTTC. This codes for CATSYTSFDIQYF.

The chain uses TRBV7-9 and TRBJ2-7; no definite D call. The CDR3 has 11 residues. The ends were cut back, 8 bases at V and 0 bases at J, with 5 bases in the middle. Germline V gene data show CDR1 as SEHNR and CDR2 as FQNEAQ (reference sequence). Written as DNA, the CDR3 is TGTGCCAGCGACGGCTCCTACGAGCAGTACTTC. Its protein is CASDGSYEQYF. Supplemented by reference TRBV7-9 and TRBJ2-7, the full variable domain reads DTGVSQNPRHKITKRGQNVTFRCDPISEHNRLYWYRQTLGQGPEFLTYFQNEAQLEKSRLLSDRFSAERPKGSFSTLEIQRTEQGDSAMYLCASDGSYEQYFGPGTRLTVT.

This clone has only a few counts. The chain is built from TRBV27 and TRBJ1-2; 9 bases fit TRBD1. The CDR3 is made up of 14 amino acids. J lost 2 bases, V lost 5 bases, and 3 bases had no gene match. CDR1 is MNHEY and CDR2 is SMNVEV in the germline V gene (reference sequence). The CDR3 sequence: CASSGQGRNYGYTF. The CDR3, as DNA: TGTGCCAGCAGTGGACAGGGGAGGAACTATGGCTACACCTTC.

This clone was seen just once. The rearrangement uses TRBV6-5 and TRBJ2-3; the D gene is possibly TRBD1 (6 bases). CDR3 length: 13 residues. V was trimmed by 5 bases and J by 4 bases, leaving 10 bases between them. Per germline, CDR1 MNHEY and CDR2 SVGAGI. The CDR3 loop is CASSIGTPDTQYF. In DNA, the CDR3 is TGTGCCAGCAGTATCGGGACACCAGATACGCAGTATTTT.